This T cell receptor (beta chain) originates from a study of technical replicates of blood from a few donors. Sequencing was performed with immunoSEQ multiplex PCR; in TCRdb, only in-frame clones are kept and a portion is missing. The sample consists of over 90,000 clones, around 96% of them appearing once. The germline gives CDR1 MNHNS, CDR2 SASEGT. The CDR3 has 18 amino acids. Trimming left V 2 bases short and J 6 bases short, with 20 bases between. This receptor was taken from a human donor in good health. The chain is built from TRBV6-1 and TRBJ1-6; possible D gene TRBD1, 5 bases. Sequenced sample: T cells isolated from PBMCs. The CDR3 bases are TGTGCCAGCAGTGAAAAGGGGTATACTGGGATTAGTAATTCACCCCTCCACTTT. The encoded protein is CASSEKGYTGISNSPLHF.